This is a list of T cell receptor beta chains from one sample in a study of OX40 agonist ivuxolimab in advanced cancers. Produced via immunoSEQ multiplex PCR; TCRdb's table is partial and in-frame only. The data contain over 45,000 clones, approximately 88% of them singletons. The material was CD4+ or CD8+ T cells sorted from blood, obtained in a trial of the OX40 agonist ivuxolimab. These receptors all come from an adult with an advanced solid tumor such as melanoma, head and neck, liver or kidney cancer. CDR3s include the opening cysteine and the closing phenylalanine or tryptophan. The order of the fields is V gene, D gene, J gene, clone size, CDR3 DNA, CDR3 protein. A D gene is named only where the DNA matches it firmly. Clone size is shown for a subset of rows, as once, few, many or a class of expanded clone.

TRBV18	TRBD1	TRBJ2-1	.	TGTGCCAGCTCACCATCGGGGACAGGGTCCTACAATGAGCAGTTCTTC	CASSPSGTGSYNEQFF
TRBV4-2	TRBD1	TRBJ1-2	.	TGTGCCAGCAGCCAGAGAATTCCGGGACAGAGTAACTATGGCTACACCTTC	CASSQRIPGQSNYGYTF
TRBV28	TRBD1	TRBJ1-5	.	TGTGCCAGCAGTTCCACCGACAGGGTCAATCAGCCCCAGCATTTT	CASSSTDRVNQPQHF
TRBV10-3	.	TRBJ1-2	.	TGTGCGATCAGTGCAGGGGATGGCTACACCTTC	CAISAGDGYTF
TRBV7-9	.	TRBJ2-2	once	TGTGCCAGCAGCTTTTCAGGGAACACCGGGGAGCTGTTTTTT	CASSFSGNTGELFF
TRBV14	TRBD2	TRBJ2-3	.	TGTGCCAGCAGCCACCGGAGACTAGCGGGAGGGGTAGATACGCAGTATTTT	CASSHRRLAGGVDTQYF
TRBV12-5	TRBD1	TRBJ2-1	few	TGTGCTAGTGGACCTGACAGGGGCTCCTACAATGAGCAGTTCTTC	CASGPDRGSYNEQFF
TRBV28	.	TRBJ2-7	.	TGTGCCAGCAGTCGCCCCGTTGGGTCGGCGGTGAGGGAGCAGTACTTC	CASSRPVGSAVREQYF
TRBV29-1	.	TRBJ2-6	once	TGCAGCGTCAAAGGGGGGCCTGGGGCCAACGTCCTGACTTTC	CSVKGGPGANVLTF
TRBV10-3	.	TRBJ1-3	.	TGTGCCATCAGTTCTGGGGCCTCTGGAAACACCATATATTTT	CAISSGASGNTIYF
TRBV9	.	TRBJ2-6	.	TGTGCCAGCAGCGTAGTTGGGGCTGGGGCCAACGTCCTGACTTTC	CASSVVGAGANVLTF
TRBV7-9	TRBD1	TRBJ2-1	.	TGTGCCAGCAGCCCTCGACGGGACAGGATTTACAATGAGCAGTTCTTC	CASSPRRDRIYNEQFF
TRBV7-2	TRBD2	TRBJ2-3	.	TGTGCCAGCAGCTTAGGATCAGCGGGAGGGAGCGCAGATACGCAGTATTTT	CASSLGSAGGSADTQYF
TRBV9	TRBD1	TRBJ2-3	.	TGTGCCAGCAGCTCGAGGACAGGGTCCACAGATACGCAGTATTTT	CASSSRTGSTDTQYF
TRBV5-1	.	TRBJ2-5	.	TGCGCCAGCAGCTTGTTTTGGACAGAGACCCAGTACTTC	CASSLFWTETQYF
TRBV7-2	.	TRBJ2-5	.	TGTGCCAGCAGCCACACCCGGGAGACCCAGTACTTC	CASSHTRETQYF
TRBV11-2	.	TRBJ2-7	once	TGTGCCAGCAGCTTAGAGGGGGGAGGTGCCTACGAGCAGTACTTC	CASSLEGGGAYEQYF
TRBV11-3	.	TRBJ2-1	.	TGTGCCAGCAGCTCAGGTTCTAGTCTTTCTTACAATGAGCAGTTCTTC	CASSSGSSLSYNEQFF
TRBV7-6	.	TRBJ2-5	.	TGTGCCAGCAGCGGAAGGACAGCGGGGGAGACCCAGTACTTC	CASSGRTAGETQYF
TRBV9	.	TRBJ1-4	.	TGTGCCAGCAGCGGCGACATGAATGAAAAACTGTTTTTT	CASSGDMNEKLFF
TRBV9	TRBD2	TRBJ2-7	.	TGTGCCAGCAGCCAGGCCACTAGCGGGGGGCCCTACGAGCAGTACTTC	CASSQATSGGPYEQYF
TRBV11-2	TRBD1	TRBJ2-1	.	TGTGCCAGCAGCCTGAACGACAGGGGGCTAACACCCAATGAGCAGTTCTTC	CASSLNDRGLTPNEQFF
TRBV29-1	.	TRBJ1-3	.	TGCAGCGTTGCTGGGTTGGGAAACACCATATATTTT	CSVAGLGNTIYF
TRBV6-6	.	TRBJ2-6	.	TGTGCCAGCAGTTCCTCTGGGGCCAACGTCCTGACTTTC	CASSSSGANVLTF
TRBV18	TRBD1	TRBJ2-7	.	TGTGCCAGCGCACGACAGGGCCGGTACGAGCAGTACTTC	CASARQGRYEQYF
TRBV21-1	.	TRBJ2-1	.	TGTGCCAGCAGGGGCGGAGAAGGAGACTACAATGAGCAGTTCTTC	CASRGGEGDYNEQFF
TRBV11-3	.	TRBJ2-2	.	TGTGCCAGCAGCTCTGGACAGAGCAGCGGGGAGCTGTTTTTT	CASSSGQSSGELFF
TRBV5-1	.	TRBJ2-1	.	TGCGCCAGCAGCTACACGGGGGACTACAATGAGCAGTTCTTC	CASSYTGDYNEQFF
TRBV14	TRBD2	TRBJ2-5	.	TGTGCCAGCAGCCAAAGGCATAGACAAGGACGGACTAGCGGCCAAGAGACCCAGTACTTC	CASSQRHRQGRTSGQETQYF
TRBV28	.	TRBJ1-5	.	TGTGCCAGCAGTTTATTTAGGAACAGCACCAATCAGCCCCAGCATTTT	CASSLFRNSTNQPQHF
TRBV18	.	TRBJ2-3	.	TGTGCCAGCTCACCAAATAAGGGAGGAGATACGCAGTATTTT	CASSPNKGGDTQYF
TRBV18	.	TRBJ2-7	once	TGTGCCAGCTCACCATTTGTTGCCATTGCCTACGAGCAGTACTTC	CASSPFVAIAYEQYF
TRBV27	TRBD1	TRBJ1-3	.	TGTGCCAGCAGTTACTCCGGGACAGGGACTGGAAACACCATATATTTT	CASSYSGTGTGNTIYF
TRBV7-6	TRBD1	TRBJ2-2	few	TGTGCCAGCAGCTTGGAACAGGGGGCCGGGGAGCTGTTTTTT	CASSLEQGAGELFF
TRBV29-1	TRBD2	TRBJ2-1	.	TGCAGCGTTGTAAGCGGGAGGGCCAATGAGCAGTTCTTC	CSVVSGRANEQFF
TRBV4-1	TRBD2	TRBJ2-7	.	TGCGCCAGCAGCCAAGGAGGAGCGGGAAATTACGAGCAGTACTTC	CASSQGGAGNYEQYF
TRBV11-2	.	TRBJ2-7	.	TGTGCCAGCAGCTCCACCGGGACCCAGGCCCCCGAGCAGTACTTC	CASSSTGTQAPEQYF
TRBV11-3	.	TRBJ2-1	.	TGTGCCAGCAGCTTAGAGTACAGCGATGAGCAGTTCTTC	CASSLEYSDEQFF
TRBV7-7	TRBD2	TRBJ2-1	few	TGTGCTAGCAGCTTAGAAGCGGGAGGGTCCTACAATGAGCAGTTCTTC	CASSLEAGGSYNEQFF
TRBV7-8	.	TRBJ1-1	.	TGTGCCAGCACCCTCATGCCCGGGACAAGGAACACTGAAGCTTTCTTT	CASTLMPGTRNTEAFF
TRBV6-1	.	TRBJ2-7	.	TGTGCCAGCAGTGGTGGGGGCGGGACCAACTACGAGCAGTACTTC	CASSGGGGTNYEQYF
TRBV4-1	TRBD2	TRBJ2-3	.	TGCGCCAGCAGCCAAGATCGACTAGCCTCAGATACGCAGTATTTT	CASSQDRLASDTQYF
TRBV5-1	TRBD1	TRBJ1-2	.	TGCGCCAGCAGCTTGACAACGGGACAGGTCTATGGCTACACCTTC	CASSLTTGQVYGYTF
TRBV30	.	TRBJ1-4	.	TGTGCCTGGAGTATTAGAGAAAAACTGTTTTTT	CAWSIREKLFF
TRBV15	TRBD1	TRBJ2-7	.	TGTGCCACCAGCCCAAGGACAGGGGCTGACGAGCAGTACTTC	CATSPRTGADEQYF
TRBV28	TRBD2	TRBJ2-3	.	TGTGCCAGCAGTTCCGAGGGCGGACTAGCGGGAAGGAAAGATACGCAGTATTTT	CASSSEGGLAGRKDTQYF
TRBV5-3	.	TRBJ1-5	.	TGTGCCAGCAGCCAAGGGACGGTGGGTAATCAGCCCCAGCATTTT	CASSQGTVGNQPQHF
TRBV30	TRBD1	TRBJ2-5	.	TGTGCCTGGGGGACAGGTCGGCTAGAGACCCAGTACTTC	CAWGTGRLETQYF
TRBV7-9	.	TRBJ1-5	.	TGTGCCAGCAGCCCAGAGGGGGTGACAGAGGATAGCAATCAGCCCCAGCATTTT	CASSPEGVTEDSNQPQHF
TRBV19	.	TRBJ1-5	.	TGTGCCAGTAGGGGTAATGCAGGGGAGGCTCAGCCCCAGCATTTT	CASRGNAGEAQPQHF
TRBV18	TRBD2	TRBJ2-7	.	TGTGCCAGCTCACCAACTTCGGGGGGAACCTACGAGCAGTACTTC	CASSPTSGGTYEQYF
TRBV10-3	.	TRBJ2-5	.	TGTGCCATCAAAGGGGTTGGGGGCATAGAGACCCAGTACTTC	CAIKGVGGIETQYF
TRBV9	TRBD2	TRBJ2-2	.	TGTGCCAGCGGACTAGCGGGAGACGGTGACACCGGGGAGCTGTTTTTT	CASGLAGDGDTGELFF